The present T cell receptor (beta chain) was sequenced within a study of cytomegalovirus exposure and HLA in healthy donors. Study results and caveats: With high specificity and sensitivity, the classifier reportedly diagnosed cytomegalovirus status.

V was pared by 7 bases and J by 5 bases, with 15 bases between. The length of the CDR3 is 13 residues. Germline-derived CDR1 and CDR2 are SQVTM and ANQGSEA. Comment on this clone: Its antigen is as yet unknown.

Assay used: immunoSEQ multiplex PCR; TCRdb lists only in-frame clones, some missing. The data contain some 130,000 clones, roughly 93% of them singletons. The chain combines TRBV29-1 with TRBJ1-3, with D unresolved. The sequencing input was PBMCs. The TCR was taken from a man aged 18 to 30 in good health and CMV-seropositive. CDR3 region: CSAGYGERNTIYF. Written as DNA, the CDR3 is TGCAGCGCCGGTTACGGGGAAAGAAACACCATATATTTT.